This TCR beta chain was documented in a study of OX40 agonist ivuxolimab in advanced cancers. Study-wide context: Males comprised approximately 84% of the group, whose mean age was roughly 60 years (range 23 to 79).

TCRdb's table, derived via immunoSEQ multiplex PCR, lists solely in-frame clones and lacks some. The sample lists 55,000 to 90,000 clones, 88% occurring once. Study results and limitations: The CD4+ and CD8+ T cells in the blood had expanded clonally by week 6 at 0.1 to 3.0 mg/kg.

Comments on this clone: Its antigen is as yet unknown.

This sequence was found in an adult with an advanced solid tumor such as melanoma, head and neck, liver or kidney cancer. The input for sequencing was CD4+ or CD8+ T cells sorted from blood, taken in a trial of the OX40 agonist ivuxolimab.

This CDR3 is CASSETGDYGYTF. The CDR3 DNA follows: TGTGCCAGCAGTGAAACAGGCGACTATGGCTACACCTTC. The chain uses TRBV2 and TRBJ1-2; possible D gene TRBD1, 5 bases. The germline CDR1 and CDR2 sequences are SNHLY and FYNNEI. Trimming shortened V by 2 bases and J by 3 bases, and 7 bases separated the two germline ends. This CDR3 is 13 amino acids long.